These T cell receptor beta chains were read from a single sample in a study of EBV T-cell therapy then PD-1 blockade in nasopharyngeal carcinoma. These receptors' antigens are unknown. The data were produced by immunoSEQ multiplex PCR, yet TCRdb's version contains in-frame clones alone and is incomplete. The data hold roughly 21,000 clones, with under 90% observed a single time. The sample in question was CD8+ T cells from blood, obtained around day 60 from a patient whose treatment included autologous EBV-specific T cells and nivolumab. These receptors all stem from a man in his forties or fifties with nasopharyngeal carcinoma. Both conserved end residues are part of each CDR3. D genes are given only for firm matches. Size values are once, few and many counts, or a class for expanded clones, and some rows have none.

D	V	size	length	J	DNA	CDR3
.	TRBV28	.	14	TRBJ1-2	TGTGCCAGCAGGTCCCCCAGTCGACTCGGGAATTATACCTTC	CASRSPSRLGNYTF
.	TRBV15	.	15	TRBJ2-5	TGTGCCACCAGCCGGGACCGGGGGGCCCGGGAGACCCAGTACTTC	CATSRDRGARETQYF
.	TRBV19	.	13	TRBJ2-3	TGTGCCAGTAGTACAGGGTACACAGATACGCAGTATTTT	CASSTGYTDTQYF
.	TRBV6-1	.	18	TRBJ2-5	TGTGCCAGCAGTGCCCTTCTGGGACTGACAGGGAGGCAGGAGACCCAGTACTTC	CASSALLGLTGRQETQYF
TRBD1	TRBV16	.	17	TRBJ1-3	TGTGCCAGCAGCCAAAGGGACAGGGAATCTTCTGGAAACACCATATATTTT	CASSQRDRESSGNTIYF
.	TRBV6-5	.	12	TRBJ1-2	TGTGCCAGCTCTTTGGGGGGCTATGGCTACACCTTC	CASSLGGYGYTF
TRBD2	TRBV7-2	.	15	TRBJ2-1	TGTGCCAGCAGCTTAGGCGGGGGGGCTCCCAATGAGCAGTTCTTC	CASSLGGGAPNEQFF
.	TRBV27	.	15	TRBJ1-5	TGTGCCAGCAGTTTTGGGGGGGAGGGCAATCAGCCCCAGCATTTT	CASSFGGEGNQPQHF
.	TRBV2	once	17	TRBJ1-2	TGTGCCATCCCTACTTCCGGGGCTGGGGGACCAAACTATGGCTACACCTTC	CAIPTSGAGGPNYGYTF
TRBD1	TRBV6-2/TRBV6-3	.	14	TRBJ2-7	TGTGCCAGCAGTTGGGACAGGGGAGTAGTAGAGCAGTACTTC	CASSWDRGVVEQYF
.	TRBV6-5	once	14	TRBJ2-7	TGTGCCAGCAGTTACTCGCCAGCCTCCTACGAGCAGTACTTC	CASSYSPASYEQYF
.	TRBV7-9	.	15	TRBJ1-2	TGTGCCAGCAGCTTAGGGTCGGATCTTAACTATGGCTACACCTTC	CASSLGSDLNYGYTF
.	TRBV5-1	.	13	TRBJ2-7	TGCGCCAGCAGCTTGGAGGGGTTGTACGAGCAGTACTTC	CASSLEGLYEQYF
.	TRBV27	.	16	TRBJ1-5	TGTGCCAGCAGTTTTAGACAGCCCTCCAGCAATCAGCCCCAGCATTTT	CASSFRQPSSNQPQHF
.	TRBV7-7	.	16	TRBJ2-5	TGTGCCAGCAGCCCGTTGGTGCAGGATAAGGGGGAGACCCAGTACTTC	CASSPLVQDKGETQYF
.	TRBV5-4	.	14	TRBJ1-6	TGTGCCAGCAGGGAAAGAGGGAGAGAATCACCCCTCCACTTT	CASRERGRESPLHF
.	TRBV19	.	16	TRBJ1-4	TGTGCCAGCAGAAACAGGGATATTGCAACTAATGAAAAACTGTTTTTT	CASRNRDIATNEKLFF
.	TRBV4-1	once	12	TRBJ2-2	TGCGCCAGCAGAGGGGGGTCCTGGGAGCTGTTTTTT	CASRGGSWELFF
TRBD1	TRBV2	.	15	TRBJ1-2	TGTGCCAGCAGAACCGGACAGGGGGTTATCTATGGCTACACCTTC	CASRTGQGVIYGYTF
.	TRBV19	.	12	TRBJ2-1	TGTGCCAGTAGTAACAGGGCTAATGAGCAGTTCTTC	CASSNRANEQFF
TRBD1	TRBV6-5	.	15	TRBJ1-6	TGTGCCAGCAGTCCCGGGACAGGGGACTCTTCACCCCTCCACTTT	CASSPGTGDSSPLHF
TRBD1	TRBV14	.	15	TRBJ2-5	TGTGCCAGCAGCCAAGGGGCAGGGGGTCAAGAGACCCAGTACTTC	CASSQGAGGQETQYF
.	TRBV4-1	few	15	TRBJ1-2	TGCGCCAGCAGCCAAGGGGACCAGGGCCGCCATGGCTACACCTTC	CASSQGDQGRHGYTF
.	TRBV4-3	.	15	TRBJ2-5	TGCGCCAGCAGCCAAGTTGAGGGCTTGGGGGAGACCCAGTACTTC	CASSQVEGLGETQYF
.	TRBV20-1	.	11	TRBJ2-5	TGCAGTGCTAGAAGGGATTTATTCATGGACTTC	CSARRDLFMDF
.	TRBV2	.	13	TRBJ2-2	TGTGCCAGCACAGGCGCGAACACCGGGGAGCTGTTTTTT	CASTGANTGELFF
.	TRBV5-6	few	13	TRBJ2-7	TGTGCCAGCAGCCCTCTAGGGCTATGGGAGCAGTACTTC	CASSPLGLWEQYF
.	TRBV3-1/TRBV3-2	.	16	TRBJ2-5	TGTGCCAGCAGCCGAACCCTATTAGCGCTCGGTAGGACCCAGTACTTC	CASSRTLLALGRTQYF
.	TRBV5-1	.	11	TRBJ2-7	TGCGCCAGCAGCTACTCTACGGAGCAGTACTTC	CASSYSTEQYF
.	TRBV6-5	.	13	TRBJ1-4	TGTGCCAGTTCCGGGCCATTTAATGAAAAACTGTTTTTT	CASSGPFNEKLFF
.	TRBV7-9	.	12	TRBJ2-7	TGTGCCAGCAGCTTAGCCAACTACGAGCAGTACTTC	CASSLANYEQYF
.	TRBV9	.	13	TRBJ2-6	TGTGCCAGCAGCCCCAGCCTGGCCAACGTCCTGACTTTC	CASSPSLANVLTF
TRBD1	TRBV27	.	14	TRBJ1-2	TGTGCCAGCACCTCAGGGGGCTTTTTGGGTGGCTACACCTTC	CASTSGGFLGGYTF
.	TRBV4-3	.	16	TRBJ2-1	TGCGCCAGCAGCCAAGAAGCACCCAGCTCCTACAATGAGCAGTTCTTC	CASSQEAPSSYNEQFF
.	TRBV12-3/TRBV12-4	.	13	TRBJ2-1	TGTGCCAGCAGTTCCGGGTCATACAATGAGCAGTTCTTC	CASSSGSYNEQFF
.	TRBV29-1	.	12	TRBJ2-1	TGCAGCGTTGATCACGGGTACAATGAGCAGTTCTTC	CSVDHGYNEQFF
.	TRBV2	.	11	TRBJ2-5	TGTGCCACCGGGACACACCTATCCCAGTACTTC	CATGTHLSQYF
TRBD2	TRBV3-1/TRBV3-2	few	18	TRBJ2-1	TGTGCCAGCAGCCAAGATGGCGGCGGGGGGGCCCCCTACAATGAGCAGTTCTTC	CASSQDGGGGAPYNEQFF
.	TRBV13	.	14	TRBJ1-6	TGTGCCAGTCGAAGCACAGGGCTTAATTCACCCCTCCACTTT	CASRSTGLNSPLHF
TRBD2	TRBV2	.	16	TRBJ2-1	TGTGCCAGCAGTCCCGGACTAGCGGGGGGCCGGAATGAGCAGTTCTTC	CASSPGLAGGRNEQFF
.	TRBV12-3/TRBV12-4	.	12	TRBJ1-5	TGTGCCAGCAGTTTTAACAGGTGGTCCCAGCATTTT	CASSFNRWSQHF
.	TRBV5-8	.	16	TRBJ2-1	TGTGCCAGCAGCCCCCCTCCCGGGACCCGCTACAATGAGCAGTTCTTC	CASSPPPGTRYNEQFF